A single sample is the source of the 26 T cell receptor beta chains below, sequenced in a study of blood T cell repertoires in COVID-19. Assay: immunoSEQ multiplex PCR; the TCRdb copy retains only in-frame clones and omits some. The data contain a few hundred thousand clones, less than 85% of them singletons. Sequencing input: peripheral blood. The receptor source for this set is a man aged 55 to 70 who had recovered from COVID-19.

V and J are TRBV9 and TRBJ2-2, with 8 nucleotides matching TRBD2. Per germline, CDR1 SGDLS and CDR2 YYNGEE. V was pared by 3 bases and J by 5 bases, with 6 bases of the junction left unmatched. The length of the CDR3 is 15 residues. CDR3 amino acids: CASSAGTRVTGELFF. The CDR3 DNA reads TGTGCCAGCAGCGCCGGGACTAGAGTAACCGGGGAGCTGTTTTTT.

The rearrangement links TRBV30 to TRBJ1-2; D is perhaps TRBD1 (5 bases). The CDR3 runs 12 residues. Trimming took 2 bases from V and 4 from J, leaving 8 bases between them. Germline V lookup: CDR1 GTSNPN, CDR2 SVGIG (reference sequence). CDR3 amino acids: CAWSQRGYGYTF. For the CDR3, the DNA is TGTGCCTGGAGTCAAAGGGGCTATGGCTACACCTTC.

In its sample, this clone was seen a few times. The chain uses TRBV5-1 and TRBJ2-2, with 7 bases identical to TRBD2. The CDR3 has 15 amino acids. V trimming: 4 bases; J trimming: 1 base; junction bases outside the gene matches: 4. Germline V lookup: CDR1 SGHRS, CDR2 YFSETQ. The DNA of the CDR3 is TGCGCCAGCAGCCGGGGGGACGGGAACACCGGGGAGCTGTTTTTT. It specifies CASSRGDGNTGELFF.

This clone was recorded only once. The chain carries TRBV11-3 and TRBJ1-1; no definite D call. The CDR3 extends over 13 amino acids. Trimming pared 2 bases from V and 3 bases from J, leaving 7 bases between. Germline values: CDR1 SGHNT, CDR2 YENEEA. The CDR3 DNA reads TGTGCCAGCAGCTTATTCCCAGACACTGAAGCTTTCTTT. Its protein is CASSLFPDTEAFF.

The chain carries TRBV5-4 and TRBJ2-7; 8 positions match TRBD1. V lost 5 bases and J lost 1; bases outside the gene matches: 2. There are 13 residues in the CDR3. Germline CDR1 is SGHNT and CDR2 is YYREEE (reference sequence). DNA of the CDR3: TGTGCCAGCAGACGGGACAGGTCCTACGAGCAGTACTTC. It codes for CASRRDRSYEQYF.

The rearrangement uses TRBV5-4 and TRBJ1-2, with 8 bases that match TRBD1. CDR1 and CDR2 from the germline V gene are SGHNT and YYREEE (reference sequence). This CDR3 comprises 14 residues. The trim removed 0 bases at V and 2 bases at J, leaving 0 bases unmatched. CDR3 nucleotides: TGTGCCAGCAGCTTGGGGGACAGGAACTATGGCTACACCTTC. Protein product: CASSLGDRNYGYTF.

V and J are TRBV3-1 (or the pseudogene TRBV3-2) and TRBJ2-5, with 7 bases that match TRBD1. Germline CDR1 LGHDT, CDR2 YNNKEL (reference sequence). The V segment lost 3 bases and the J segment 1 base; nucleotides outside the gene matches: 2. The CDR3 loop spans 14 amino acids. The CDR3 bases are TGTGCCAGCAGCCACGGGACAGTCCAAGAGACCCAGTACTTC. Protein sequence: CASSHGTVQETQYF.

This rearrangement joins TRBV5-4 to TRBJ2-2; 8 bases match TRBD2. The CDR3 contains 15 residues. Trimming took 4 bases from V and 4 from J; bases not matched to a gene: 6. Germline CDR1 SGHNT, CDR2 YYREEE (reference sequence). The CDR3: CASSVKLAATGELFF. CDR3 sequence (DNA): TGTGCCAGCAGCGTCAAACTAGCGGCCACCGGGGAGCTGTTTTTT.

The rearrangement links TRBV5-6 to TRBJ1-1, with 10 bases lining up with TRBD1. Germline lookup yields CDR1 SGHDT and CDR2 YYEEEE. This CDR3 is 16 amino acids long. J gave up 10 bases and V 5 bases, and 17 bases lay outside the gene matches. CDR3 sequence: CASRPRQGATRTRAFF. DNA for the CDR3: TGTGCCAGCAGACCCCGACAGGGGGCGACGAGGACGAGAGCTTTCTTT.

This sequence joins TRBV11-2 and TRBJ2-5; 13 bases are shared with TRBD2. CDR1 and CDR2 (germline): SGHAT, FQNNGV. This CDR3 has 16 amino acids. Unmatched junction bases numbered 4, after V lost 2 bases and J lost 4 bases. CDR3 sequence (DNA): TGTGCCAGCAGCTTATGGACTAGCGGGGGAGGAGAGACCCAGTACTTC. This translates into CASSLWTSGGGETQYF.

This clone showed up just once. The chain carries TRBV25-1 and TRBJ1-1; a weak D match, TRBD1 (5 bases). The CDR3 extends over 11 amino acids. Trimming removed 3 bases at V and 10 bases at J, with 9 bases between. The germline gives CDR1 MGHDK, CDR2 SYGVNS. The CDR3, as DNA: TGTGCCAGCAGTGAGGGGCGGCGAGCTTTCTTT. Residues: CASSEGRRAFF.

J is TRBJ2-5 and V is TRBV19, with TRBD2 matching 7 bases. CDR3 size: 16 residues. Looked up from germline, CDR1 is LNHDA and CDR2 is SQIVND (reference sequence). Germline trimming cut 0 bases from V and 3 bases from J; bases unmatched to any gene: 7. The CDR3 region has the DNA TGTGCCAGTAGTATAGATTTTGGCGGGGGTAAAGAGACCCAGTACTTC. Encoded protein: CASSIDFGGGKETQYF.

CDR3 loop: CASRDRDRTYEQYF. DNA for the CDR3: TGTGCCAGCAGAGACCGGGACAGAACCTACGAGCAGTACTTC. This chain connects TRBV6-5 to TRBJ2-7; 7 bases map to TRBD1. This CDR3 is built from 14 residues. Germline CDR1 and CDR2: MNHEY and SVGAGI. V was clipped by 6 bases and J by 2 bases; unmatched bases: 7.

This chain connects TRBV9 to TRBJ2-1, with 10 bases identical to TRBD1. With V trimmed by 0 bases and J by 9 bases, 6 bases remained unmatched. Looked up from germline, CDR1 is SGDLS and CDR2 is YYNGEE. The CDR3 loop spans 15 amino acids. In DNA form, the CDR3 reads TGTGCCAGCAGCGTAGTTGGGACAGGGGTCGGTGAGCAGTTCTTC. It specifies CASSVVGTGVGEQFF.

The rearrangement links TRBV19 to TRBJ2-2, with D possibly being TRBD2 (6 bases). V was cut by 4 bases and J by 6 bases, with 15 bases left in between. The CDR3 sequence is 15 residues long. Germline V CDR1 and CDR2: LNHDA, SQIVND (reference sequence). CDR3 DNA sequence: TGTGCCAGTAGTAAGGAGGGTTGGGAAGCCGGGGAGCTGTTTTTT. It codes for CASSKEGWEAGELFF.

This chain uses TRBV5-1 with TRBJ1-4; D is undetermined. CDR3 length: 14 amino acids. The V end was cut by 2 bases, the J end by 7 bases, with 12 bases between. Germline CDR1 SGHRS, CDR2 YFSETQ. As DNA, the CDR3 is TGCGCCAGCAGCTTAGGTGGTCAGGTTGAAAAACTGTTTTTT. Translated: CASSLGGQVEKLFF.

The V call is TRBV6-5, the J call TRBJ2-7; TRBD1 matches 11 bases. CDR3 length equals 14 residues. Germline CDR1 MNHEY, CDR2 SVGAGI. The V and J ends lost 7 bases and 6 bases, in that order; junction bases with no gene match: 8. The CDR3 DNA follows: TGTGCCAGCAAACGCGGGACAGGGGGTCCCGAGCAGTACTTC. Translation: CASKRGTGGPEQYF.

V and J are TRBV5-1 and TRBJ1-1, with 8 bases that match TRBD1. The CDR3 length is 15 residues. Germline CDR1 SGHRS, CDR2 YFSETQ. Trimming took 3 bases from V and 1 from J; bases not matched to a gene: 5. This chain's CDR3 is CASSWRDRGNTEAFF. CDR3 sequence (DNA): TGCGCCAGCAGCTGGCGAGACAGGGGGAACACTGAAGCTTTCTTT.

The chain couples TRBV11-2 to TRBJ1-1; maybe TRBD1 (5 bases). CDR3 size: 15 residues. Germline V lookup: CDR1 SGHAT, CDR2 FQNNGV. V was clipped by 1 base and J by 3 bases, with 12 bases between them. CDR3 DNA sequence: TGTGCCAGCAGCTTAGGCCAACCGGGGGACACTGAAGCTTTCTTT. Translating gives CASSLGQPGDTEAFF.

The V gene is TRBV7-8, the J gene TRBJ2-5, with 12 positions matching TRBD2. The CDR3 is 17 residues long. Per the germline V gene, CDR1 is SGHVS and CDR2 is FQNEAQ. V lost 0 bases to trimming and J lost 5 bases; unmatched junction nucleotides: 7. CDR3: CASSLARRGLAGETQYF. CDR3 coding DNA: TGTGCCAGCAGCTTAGCGAGACGCGGACTAGCGGGGGAGACCCAGTACTTC.

The V and J genes are TRBV11-2 and TRBJ2-5; 9 bases match TRBD1. Unmatched junction bases numbered 6, after V lost 5 bases and J lost 5 bases. Germline CDR1 SGHAT, CDR2 FQNNGV. The CDR3 contains 14 residues. CDR3 sequence reads: CASSRDRVGETQYF. CDR3 sequence (DNA): TGTGCCAGCAGCAGGGACAGGGTGGGGGAGACCCAGTACTTC. The full variable domain, in which reference TRBV11-2 and TRBJ2-5 provide the parts outside the CDR3, is EAGVAQSPRYKIIEKRQSVAFWCNPISGHATLYWYQQILGQGPKLLIQFQNNGVVDDSQLPKDRFSAERLKGVDSTLKIQPAKLEDSAVYLCASSRDRVGETQYFGPGTRLLVL.

J is TRBJ1-3 and V is TRBV4-2; D is ambiguous. Trimming cost V 2 bases and J 0 bases, with 8 bases left between them. CDR1 LGHNA and CDR2 YNFKEQ come from the germline V gene. The CDR3 is made up of 15 amino acids. In DNA, the CDR3 is TGTGCCAGCAGCCAAACAGCTAACTCTGGAAACACCATATATTTT. Amino acids: CASSQTANSGNTIYF.

The chain carries TRBV4-1 and TRBJ1-2, with D perhaps TRBD1 (5 bases). Trimming took 4 bases from V and 1 from J, leaving 16 bases between them. The length of the CDR3 is 16 residues. Germline V CDR1 and CDR2: MGHRA, YSYEKL. The CDR3 loop is CASSPTPLQVNYGYTF. CDR3 nucleotide sequence: TGCGCCAGCAGCCCTACCCCTTTACAGGTTAACTATGGCTACACCTTC.

The genes are TRBV7-8 and TRBJ1-5; TRBD1 might be the D (5 bases). The germline V and J ends were trimmed by 3 bases and 5 bases, with 11 bases remaining between them. This CDR3 is built from 14 residues. Germline CDR1 reads SGHVS; CDR2 reads FQNEAQ. CDR3 coding DNA: TGTGCCAGCAGCTTCGGCGGGGGTGATCAGCCCCAGCATTTT. It translates to CASSFGGGDQPQHF.

The sample holds a few counts of this clone. The chain is built from TRBV19 and TRBJ1-1; the match to TRBD1 covers 7 bases. This CDR3 is built from 15 residues. V was pared by 2 bases and J by 1 base, with 4 bases of the junction left unmatched. Germline values: CDR1 LNHDA, CDR2 SQIVND (reference sequence). In nucleotides, the CDR3 is TGTGCCAGTAGTATATACGGGGACAGGAACACTGAAGCTTTCTTT. Protein: CASSIYGDRNTEAFF.

The CDR3 spells CASTQGNTIYF. The CDR3 DNA sequence: TGTGCCAGCACCCAAGGAAACACCATATATTTT. The V gene is TRBV6-6, the J gene TRBJ1-3; D remains unclear. The CDR3 covers 11 residues. The germline V and J ends were trimmed by 7 bases and 4 bases, with 5 bases remaining between them. Per the germline V gene, CDR1 is MNHNY and CDR2 is SVGAGI (reference sequence).